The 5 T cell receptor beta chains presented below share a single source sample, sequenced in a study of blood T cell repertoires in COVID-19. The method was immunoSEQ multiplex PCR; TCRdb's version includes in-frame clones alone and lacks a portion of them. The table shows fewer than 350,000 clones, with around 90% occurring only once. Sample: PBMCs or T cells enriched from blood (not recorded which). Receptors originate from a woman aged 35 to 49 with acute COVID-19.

Here the CDR3 reads CASSERNRVTPLHF. CDR3 coding DNA: TGTGCCAGCAGTGAAAGGAACAGGGTGACACCCCTCCACTTT. The chain recombines TRBV2 with TRBJ1-6, with a possible D match to TRBD1 (6 bases). V dropped 2 bases and J dropped 11 bases, with 13 bases sitting between them. CDR1 and CDR2 (germline): SNHLY, FYNNEI. The length of the CDR3 is 14 residues.

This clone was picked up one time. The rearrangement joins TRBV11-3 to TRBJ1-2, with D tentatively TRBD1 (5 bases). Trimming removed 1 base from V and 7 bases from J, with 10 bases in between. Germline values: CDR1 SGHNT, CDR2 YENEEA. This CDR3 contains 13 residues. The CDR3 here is CASSLAGGSGYTF. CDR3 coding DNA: TGTGCCAGCAGCTTAGCGGGGGGGTCTGGCTACACCTTC.

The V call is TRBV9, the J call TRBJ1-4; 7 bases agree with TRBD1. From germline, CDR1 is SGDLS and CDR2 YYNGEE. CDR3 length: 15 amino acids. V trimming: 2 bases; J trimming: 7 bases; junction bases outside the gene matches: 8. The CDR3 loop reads CASSVEGAGGEKLFF. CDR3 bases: TGTGCCAGCAGCGTTGAGGGGGCAGGAGGTGAAAAACTGTTTTTT.

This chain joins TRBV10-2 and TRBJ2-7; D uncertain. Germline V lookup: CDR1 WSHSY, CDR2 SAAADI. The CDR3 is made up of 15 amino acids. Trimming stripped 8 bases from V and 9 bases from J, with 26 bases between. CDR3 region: CASSDGQLDASGQYF. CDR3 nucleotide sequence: TGCGCCAGCTCGGATGGGCAGCTCGATGCGTCAGGGCAGTACTTC.

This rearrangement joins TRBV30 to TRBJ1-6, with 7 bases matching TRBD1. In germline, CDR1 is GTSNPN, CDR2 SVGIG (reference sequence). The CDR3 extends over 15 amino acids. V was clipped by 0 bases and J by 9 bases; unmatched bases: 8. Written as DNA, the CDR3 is TGTGCCTGGAGTGTACGGGGACAGAGGGCTTCACCCCTCCACTTT. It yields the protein CAWSVRGQRASPLHF.